These 3 T cell receptor beta chains came from one sample sequenced in a study of T-cell memory formation after mild COVID-19. MiXCR was run by TCRdb on the 5' RACE reads, yielding one entry per CDR3 protein. The sample lists 250,000 to 400,000 distinct CDR3 sequences, more than 13% occurring once. The sample comprised PBMCs or a T cell subset sorted from them (not recorded which). The receptors were gathered from a man aged 18-30 years who had mild COVID-19 (a few samples of this study predate the infection). Cell type and time point are not known.

This clonotype turned up a few times. The V call is TRBV7-9, the J call TRBJ2-5; D is possibly TRBD2 (5 bases). CDR3 length: 16 amino acids. Germline V gene lookup returns CDR1 SEHNR and CDR2 FQNEAQ (reference sequence). The ends were cut back, 7 bases at V and 1 base at J, with 19 bases in the middle. DNA of the CDR3: TGTGCCAGCAATCCATTGGCGGGTTTGGTCCAAGAGACCCAGTACTTC. Its protein product is CASNPLAGLVQETQYF. Full variable domain (outside the CDR3, taken from reference TRBV7-9 and TRBJ2-5): DTGVSQNPRHKITKRGQNVTFRCDPISEHNRLYWYRQTLGQGPEFLTYFQNEAQLEKSRLLSDRFSAERPKGSFSTLEIQRTEQGDSAMYLCASNPLAGLVQETQYFGPGTRLLVL.

At least ten counts were recorded for this clonotype. V usage is TRBV7-6 and J usage is TRBJ2-2; 11 nucleotides match TRBD1. Germline V gene data show CDR1 as SGHVS and CDR2 as FNYEAQ. The CDR3 covers 14 residues. Trimming took 6 bases from V and 6 from J; bases not matched to a gene: 3. CDR3 protein: CASSGQGAAGELFF. As DNA, the CDR3 is TGTGCCAGCAGTGGACAGGGGGCTGCCGGGGAGCTGTTTTTT.

In its sample, this clonotype was seen a few times. V gene TRBV7-8 combines with J gene TRBJ1-1; D is uncertain. Deletions cut 2 bases from V and 11 bases from J, with 12 bases between. Germline V CDR1 and CDR2: SGHVS, FQNEAQ. The CDR3 consists of 12 residues. In nucleotides, the CDR3 is TGTGCCAGCAGCTTAATCCGACCGGGGGCTTTCTTT. Translated: CASSLIRPGAFF.